The entry below gives a single TCR beta chain sequence along with its context. This clone was counted a single time. This receptor's antigen is unknown. Qualities for individual bases were not recorded, and no much larger clone is one base off. This entry belongs to a study of OX40 agonist ivuxolimab in advanced cancers. The study in broad terms: Ivuxolimab was a fully human IgG2 agonistic monoclonal antibody targeting the costimulatory receptor OX40 (CD134). Intravenous ivuxolimab was administered to patients every 2 weeks at six dose levels: 0.01, 0.1, 0.3, 1.5, 3 and 10 mg/kg. Of the approximately 50 dose-escalation patients, hepatocellular carcinoma was present in around 20, melanoma in approximately 15, renal cell carcinoma in 9 and head and neck cancer in 9. A male proportion of around 80% and a mean age of roughly 58 years, ranging from about 20 to 80, were recorded for the dose-escalation cohort. Patients were allowed to have had prior anti-PD-1, anti-PD-L1 or anti-CTLA-4 therapy, and 30% to 40% of the dose-escalation patients had been treated with checkpoint inhibitors. Partial responses were achieved by three dose-escalation patients, of whom one had hepatocellular carcinoma and two had cutaneous melanoma. Peripheral TCRbeta sequencing aimed to test whether ivuxolimab altered TCR sequence diversity and caused clonal T-cell expansion. The paper covers the monotherapy dose-escalation part of the phase I ivuxolimab trial, which included N ≈ 52 patients. What the work shows at the level of the full study, not this receptor alone: At doses from 0.1 to 3.0 mg/kg, clonal expansion was seen in both CD4+ and CD8+ blood T cells between baseline and week 6. After ivuxolimab, CD8+ T cells had more expanded clones than CD4+ T cells on average. Low levels of normalized T-cell clonal expansion were also seen in some patients who did not respond. The antigen specificity of the clonally expanded peripheral T cells was not determined. In the 0.1-3.0 mg/kg groups, partial responders were among the patients with the lowest normalized peripheral clonal expansion, particularly in CD8+ T cells.

Patients with autoimmune disease history or receiving systemic immunosuppression were excluded from the trial. Peripheral blood for TCR sequencing was drawn from every dose cohort at baseline, at cycle 4 day 1 and at cycle 7 day 1. The samples were taken from a phase I, first-in-human, multicenter, open-label dose-escalation trial of ivuxolimab. Adults with locally advanced or metastatic melanoma, renal cell carcinoma, hepatocellular carcinoma or head and neck squamous cell carcinoma were enrolled in the trial. Before TCR sequencing, CD4+ T cells and CD8+ T cells were sorted from peripheral blood as separate populations. For sequencing of the TCRbeta CDR3 region, genomic DNA was extracted from the sorted cells. The immunoSEQ Assay was used for sequencing of TCRbeta CDR3 regions. TCRdb mirrors the immuneACCESS table, restricted to in-frame sequences. Some clones are absent from its copies; in checked studies, under half trace to an unresolved V gene, and the reason for the others is unknown. In all, the sample holds tens of thousands of clones, and more than 75% of those were seen once. Approximately 40% of the sample rests with the top ten.

From its cysteine to its phenylalanine, the CDR3 spans 13 amino acids. The DNA shown is the 39-base CDR3, in frame from base 1. CDR1 and CDR2 are read off the germline V gene as SGDLS and YYNGEE. Trimming takes 3 bases from V and 9 bases from J, and the germline ends sit 13 bases apart. The rearranged chain carries TRBV9 and TRBJ2-1, with TRBD1 as a weak D call on 5 bases. This sample comprised CD4+ or CD8+ T cells sorted from blood, obtained in a trial of the OX40 agonist ivuxolimab. The receptor's source is an adult with an advanced solid tumor such as melanoma, head and neck, liver or kidney cancer. The DNA is as follows: TGTGCCAGCAGCGCCCTTTTCCAGGGTGAGCAGTTCTTC. Its translation is CASSALFQGEQFF. Reference TRBV9 and TRBJ2-1 genes cover what lies past the CDR3, so the full variable domain is DSGVTQTPKHLITATGQRVTLRCSPRSGDLSVYWYQQSLDQGLQFLIQYYNGEERAKGNILERFSAQQFPDLHSELNLSSLELGDSALYFCASSALFQGEQFFGPGTRLTVL.